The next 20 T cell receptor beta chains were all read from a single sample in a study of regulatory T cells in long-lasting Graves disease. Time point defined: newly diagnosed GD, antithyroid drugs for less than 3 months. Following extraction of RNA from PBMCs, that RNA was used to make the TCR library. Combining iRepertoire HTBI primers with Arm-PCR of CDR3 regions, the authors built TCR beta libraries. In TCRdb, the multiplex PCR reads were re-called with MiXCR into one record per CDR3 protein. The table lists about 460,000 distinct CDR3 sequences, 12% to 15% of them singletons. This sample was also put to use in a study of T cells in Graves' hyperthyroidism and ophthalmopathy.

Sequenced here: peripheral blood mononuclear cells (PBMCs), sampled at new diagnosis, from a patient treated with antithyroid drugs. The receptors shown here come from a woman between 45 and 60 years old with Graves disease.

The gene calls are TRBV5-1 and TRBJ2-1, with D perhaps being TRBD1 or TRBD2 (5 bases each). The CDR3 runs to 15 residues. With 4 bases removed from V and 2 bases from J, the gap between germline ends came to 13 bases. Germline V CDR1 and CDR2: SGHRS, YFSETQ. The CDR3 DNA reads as TGCGCCAGCAGCAGGGGTGACGGGACCTACAATGAGCAGTTCTTC. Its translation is CASSRGDGTYNEQFF.

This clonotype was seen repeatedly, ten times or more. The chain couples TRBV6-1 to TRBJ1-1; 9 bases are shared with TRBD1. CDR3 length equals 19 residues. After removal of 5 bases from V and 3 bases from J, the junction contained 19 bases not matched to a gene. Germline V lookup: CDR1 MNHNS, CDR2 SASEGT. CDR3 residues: CASSKLGQGPESSHTEAFF. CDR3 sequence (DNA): TGTGCCAGCAGTAAACTGGGACAGGGCCCTGAATCAAGTCACACTGAAGCTTTCTTT.

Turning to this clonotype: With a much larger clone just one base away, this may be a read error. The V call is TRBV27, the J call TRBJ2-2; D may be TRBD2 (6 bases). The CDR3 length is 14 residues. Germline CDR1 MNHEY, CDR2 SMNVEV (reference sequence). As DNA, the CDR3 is TGTGCCAGCAGAAACGGACTACAAGCCGGGGAGCCGTTTTTT. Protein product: CASRNGLQAGEPFF.

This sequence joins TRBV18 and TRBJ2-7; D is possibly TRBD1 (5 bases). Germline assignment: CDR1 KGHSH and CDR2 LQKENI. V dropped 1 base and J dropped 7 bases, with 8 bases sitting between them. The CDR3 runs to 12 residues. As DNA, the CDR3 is TGTGCCAGCTCACCACAGCAGGGAGAGCAGTACTTC. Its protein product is CASSPQQGEQYF.

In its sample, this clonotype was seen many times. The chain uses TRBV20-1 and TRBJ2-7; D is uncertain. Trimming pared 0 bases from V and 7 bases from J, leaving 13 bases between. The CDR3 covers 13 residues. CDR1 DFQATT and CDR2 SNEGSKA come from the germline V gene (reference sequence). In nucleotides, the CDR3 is TGCAGTGCTAGAGATCTGGCAAGGAGTGAGCAGTACTTC. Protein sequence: CSARDLARSEQYF.

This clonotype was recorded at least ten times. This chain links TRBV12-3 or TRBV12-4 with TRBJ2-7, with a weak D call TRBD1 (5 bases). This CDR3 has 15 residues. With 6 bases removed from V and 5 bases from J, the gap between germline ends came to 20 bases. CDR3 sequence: CASRPPQGILHEQYF. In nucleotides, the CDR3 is TGTGCCAGCAGACCCCCTCAGGGTATCTTGCACGAGCAGTACTTC.

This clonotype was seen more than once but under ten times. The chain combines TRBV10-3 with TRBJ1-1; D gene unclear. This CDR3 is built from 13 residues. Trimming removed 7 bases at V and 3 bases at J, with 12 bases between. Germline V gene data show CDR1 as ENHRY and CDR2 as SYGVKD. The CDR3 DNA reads TGTGCCATCATAGCGGAAGGGTACACTGAAGCTTTCTTT. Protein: CAIIAEGYTEAFF.

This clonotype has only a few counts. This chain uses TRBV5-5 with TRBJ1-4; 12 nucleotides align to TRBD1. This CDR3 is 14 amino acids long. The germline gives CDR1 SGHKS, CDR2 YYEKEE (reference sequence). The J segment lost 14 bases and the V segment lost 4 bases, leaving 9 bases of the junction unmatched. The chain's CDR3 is CASSPPGTGGDLFF. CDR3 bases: TGTGCCAGCAGCCCCCCCGGGACAGGGGGCGATCTGTTTTTT.

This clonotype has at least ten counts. The CDR3 spells CASSQLASSDTQYF. CDR3 nucleotide sequence: TGTGCCAGCAGCCAGTTAGCGTCCTCAGATACGCAGTATTTT. The genes are TRBV3-1 and TRBJ2-3; weak D call: TRBD2 (5 bases). V lost 3 bases and J lost 4, with 11 bases in between. The length of the CDR3 is 14 residues. The germline gives CDR1 LGHDT, CDR2 YNNKEL (reference sequence).

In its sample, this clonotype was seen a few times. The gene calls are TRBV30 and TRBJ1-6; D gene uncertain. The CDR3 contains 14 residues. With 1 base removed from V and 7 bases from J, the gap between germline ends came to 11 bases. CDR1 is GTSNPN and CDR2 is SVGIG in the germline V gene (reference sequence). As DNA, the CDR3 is TGTGCCTGGAGTGGGCAGAACTTAAATTCACCCCTCCACTTT. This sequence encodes CAWSGQNLNSPLHF.

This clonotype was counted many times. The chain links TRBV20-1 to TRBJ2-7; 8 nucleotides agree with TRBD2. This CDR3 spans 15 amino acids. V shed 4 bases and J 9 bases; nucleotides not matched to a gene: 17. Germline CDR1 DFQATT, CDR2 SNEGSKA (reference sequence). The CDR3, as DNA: TGCAGTGCTACCGACCTGGGACTAGTCCGTTTTCGGCAGTACTTC. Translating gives CSATDLGLVRFRQYF.

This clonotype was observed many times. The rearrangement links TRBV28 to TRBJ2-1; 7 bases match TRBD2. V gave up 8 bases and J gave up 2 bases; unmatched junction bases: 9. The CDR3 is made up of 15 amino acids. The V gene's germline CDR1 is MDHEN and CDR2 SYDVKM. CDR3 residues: CASGGSGNTYNEQFF. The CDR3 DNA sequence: TGTGCCAGCGGAGGAAGCGGGAATACCTACAATGAGCAGTTCTTC.

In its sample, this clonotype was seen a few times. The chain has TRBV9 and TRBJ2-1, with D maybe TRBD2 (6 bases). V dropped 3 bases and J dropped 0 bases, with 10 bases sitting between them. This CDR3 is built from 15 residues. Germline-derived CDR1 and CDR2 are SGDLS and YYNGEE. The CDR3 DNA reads TGTGCCAGCAGCGGTAGCGGCCGCTCCTACAATGAGCAGTTCTTC. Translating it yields CASSGSGRSYNEQFF.

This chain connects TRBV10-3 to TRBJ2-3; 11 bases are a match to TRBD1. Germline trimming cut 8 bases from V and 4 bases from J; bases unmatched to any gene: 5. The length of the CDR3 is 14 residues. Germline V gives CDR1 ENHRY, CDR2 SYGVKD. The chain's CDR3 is CAISRDRGADTQYF. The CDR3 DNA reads TGTGCCATCTCCCGGGACAGGGGGGCAGATACGCAGTATTTT.

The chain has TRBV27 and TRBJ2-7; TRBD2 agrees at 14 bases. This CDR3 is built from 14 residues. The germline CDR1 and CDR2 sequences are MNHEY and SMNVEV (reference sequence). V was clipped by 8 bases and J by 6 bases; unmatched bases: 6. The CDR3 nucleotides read TGTGCCAGCGGGACTAGCGGGAGTACAAGCGAGCAGTACTTC. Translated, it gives CASGTSGSTSEQYF.

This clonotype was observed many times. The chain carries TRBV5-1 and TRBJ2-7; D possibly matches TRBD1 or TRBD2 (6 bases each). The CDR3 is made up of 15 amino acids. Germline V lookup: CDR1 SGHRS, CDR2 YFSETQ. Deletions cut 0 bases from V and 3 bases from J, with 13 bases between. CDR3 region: CASSLAVGGNYEQYF. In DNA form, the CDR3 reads TGCGCCAGCAGCTTGGCCGTAGGGGGGAACTACGAGCAGTACTTC.

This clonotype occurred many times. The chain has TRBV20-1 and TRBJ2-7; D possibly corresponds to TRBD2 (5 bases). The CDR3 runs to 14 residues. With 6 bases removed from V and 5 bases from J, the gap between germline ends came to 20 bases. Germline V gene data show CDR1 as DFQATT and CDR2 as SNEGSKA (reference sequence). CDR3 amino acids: CSAPPPAASNEQYF. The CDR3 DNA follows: TGCAGTGCGCCGCCCCCAGCGGCAAGCAACGAGCAGTACTTC.

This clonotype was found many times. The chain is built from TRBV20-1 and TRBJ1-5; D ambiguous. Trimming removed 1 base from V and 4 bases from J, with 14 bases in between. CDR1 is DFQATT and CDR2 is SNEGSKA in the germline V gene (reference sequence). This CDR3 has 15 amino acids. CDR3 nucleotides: TGCAGTGCTAGAGTGGCTGGACGGGAAAATCAGCCCCAGCATTTT. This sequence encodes CSARVAGRENQPQHF.

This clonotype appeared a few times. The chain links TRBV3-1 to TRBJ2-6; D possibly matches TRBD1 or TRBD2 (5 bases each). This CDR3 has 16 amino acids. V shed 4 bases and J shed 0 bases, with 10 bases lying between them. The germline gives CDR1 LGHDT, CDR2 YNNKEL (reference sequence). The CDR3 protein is CASSPTGTSGANVLTF. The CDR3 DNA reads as TGTGCCAGCAGCCCGACTGGGACCTCTGGGGCCAACGTCCTGACTTTC.

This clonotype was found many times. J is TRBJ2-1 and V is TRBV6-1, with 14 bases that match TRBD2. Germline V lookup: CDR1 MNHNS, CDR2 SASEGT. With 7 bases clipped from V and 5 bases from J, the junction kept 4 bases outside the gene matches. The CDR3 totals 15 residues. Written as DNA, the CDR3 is TGTGCCAGCAAACGGGGACTAGCGGGGGACAATGAGCAGTTCTTC. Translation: CASKRGLAGDNEQFF.